This T cell receptor beta chain was identified in a study of T cell repertoires in cytomegalovirus infection. The overall study: As its CMV epitopes, the study selected recently identified HLA-C-restricted and well-studied HLA-B-restricted targets. Public TCR beta signatures were indicative of both CMV infection and a matching HLA type.

Study results and limitations: The ex vivo response was dominated by HLA-C-restricted CMV-specific TCR beta clonotypes. Individuals carrying CMV plus the relevant HLA were identified by cumulative frequency of public TCR beta families.

This CDR3 contains 17 residues. V lost 2 bases to trimming and J lost 4 bases, with 19 bases between them. In regard to this clonotype: Antigen unknown.

TCRdb reprocessed the reads with MiXCR, giving one entry per CDR3 protein. The profile covers some 480,000 distinct CDR3 sequences, with 33% appearing a single time and roughly a sixth taken by the ten largest. The chain recombines TRBV12-3 or TRBV12-4 with TRBJ2-3; tentatively, D is TRBD2 (6 bases). The clonotype comes from a human donor in good health (CMV status not recorded). Some clones in this sample may be carry-over from other donors' samples. The material was cultured PBMCs, obtained from culture after CMV antigen stimulation. The CDR3 protein is CASSLFSVAGRADTQYF. In DNA, the CDR3 is TGTGCCAGCAGTTTATTTAGCGTGGCGGGGCGAGCAGATACGCAGTATTTT.